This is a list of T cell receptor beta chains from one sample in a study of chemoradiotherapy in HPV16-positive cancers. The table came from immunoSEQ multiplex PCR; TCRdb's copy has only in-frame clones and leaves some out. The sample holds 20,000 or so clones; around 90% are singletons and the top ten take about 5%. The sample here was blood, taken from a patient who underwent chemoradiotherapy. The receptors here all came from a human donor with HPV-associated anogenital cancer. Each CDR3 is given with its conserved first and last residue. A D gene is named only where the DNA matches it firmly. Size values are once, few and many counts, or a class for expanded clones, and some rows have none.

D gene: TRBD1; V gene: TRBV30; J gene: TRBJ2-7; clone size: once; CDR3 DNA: TGTGCCGGGACAGGGGTATCCTACGAGCAGTACTTC; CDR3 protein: CAGTGVSYEQYF
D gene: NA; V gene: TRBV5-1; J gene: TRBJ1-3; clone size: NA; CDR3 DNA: TGCGCCAGCAGCTTGGAGGGCAGAACCTCTGGAAACACCATATATTTT; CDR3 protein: CASSLEGRTSGNTIYF
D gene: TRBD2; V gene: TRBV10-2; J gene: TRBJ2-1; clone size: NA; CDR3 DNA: TGCGCCAGCAGTGAAGTGCGGGGGGGCTACAATGAGCAGTTCTTC; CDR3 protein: CASSEVRGGYNEQFF
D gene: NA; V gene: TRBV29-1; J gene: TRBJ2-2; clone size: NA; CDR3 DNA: TGCAGCGTTGACCCGGGTAGGAGCGGGGAGCTGTTTTTT; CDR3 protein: CSVDPGRSGELFF
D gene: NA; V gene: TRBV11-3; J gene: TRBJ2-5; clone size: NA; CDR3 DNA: TGTGCCAGCAGCTTCCAGGAGGGGGAGACCCAGTACTTC; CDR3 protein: CASSFQEGETQYF
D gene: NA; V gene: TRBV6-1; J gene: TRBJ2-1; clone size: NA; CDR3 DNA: TGTGCCAGCAGTGAACGGGATTACAATGAGCAGTTCTTC; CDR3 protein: CASSERDYNEQFF
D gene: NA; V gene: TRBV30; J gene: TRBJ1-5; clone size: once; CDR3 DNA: TGTGCCTGGGGCCGGGACAGCAATCAGCCCCAGCATTTT; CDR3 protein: CAWGRDSNQPQHF
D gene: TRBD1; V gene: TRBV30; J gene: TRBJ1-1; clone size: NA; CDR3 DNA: TGTGCCTGGAGCGGGGACAGGCAAGGCACTGAAGCTTTCTTT; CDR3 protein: CAWSGDRQGTEAFF
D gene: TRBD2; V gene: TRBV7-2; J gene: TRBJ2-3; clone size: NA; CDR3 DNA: TGTGCCAGCAGCTTACAAGCGGGGGGGCAGGCAGATACGCAGTATTTT; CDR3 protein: CASSLQAGGQADTQYF
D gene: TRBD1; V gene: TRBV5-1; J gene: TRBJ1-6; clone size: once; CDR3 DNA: TGCGCCAGCAGCTTGGAAGGGGGCCGGTATTCACCCCTCCACTTT; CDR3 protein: CASSLEGGRYSPLHF
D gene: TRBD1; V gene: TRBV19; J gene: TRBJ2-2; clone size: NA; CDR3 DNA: TGTGCCAGTACTGGAAGACAGGGGGCAGCCGGGGAGCTGTTTTTT; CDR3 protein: CASTGRQGAAGELFF
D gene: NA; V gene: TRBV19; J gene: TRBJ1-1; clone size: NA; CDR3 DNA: TGTGCCAGTAGTATCGAGGGGACTGAAGCTTTCTTT; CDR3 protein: CASSIEGTEAFF
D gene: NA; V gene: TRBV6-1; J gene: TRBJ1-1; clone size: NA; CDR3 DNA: TGTGCCAGCAGTAAGGGGGGTATGAACACTGAAGCTTTCTTT; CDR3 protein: CASSKGGMNTEAFF
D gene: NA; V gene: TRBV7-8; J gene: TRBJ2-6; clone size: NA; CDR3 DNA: TGTGCCAGTACCCCCCAGTGGGGTGGGGCCAACGTCCTGACTTTC; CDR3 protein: CASTPQWGGANVLTF
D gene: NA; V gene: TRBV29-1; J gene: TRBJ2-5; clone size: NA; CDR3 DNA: TGCAGCGTTGCGTCGCAACAAGAGACCCAGTACTTC; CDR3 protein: CSVASQQETQYF
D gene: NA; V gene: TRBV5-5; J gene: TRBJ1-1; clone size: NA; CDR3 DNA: TGTGCCAGCAGCTTGGGTCCGGGGCCGAACACTGAAGCTTTCTTT; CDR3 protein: CASSLGPGPNTEAFF
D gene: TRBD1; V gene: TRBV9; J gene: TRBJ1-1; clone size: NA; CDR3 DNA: TGTGCCAGCAGCGTGGGACAGGTGAACACTGAAGCTTTCTTT; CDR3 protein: CASSVGQVNTEAFF
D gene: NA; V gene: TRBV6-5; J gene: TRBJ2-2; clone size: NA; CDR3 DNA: TGTGCCAGCAGTTACTCGAGGGTAGGGTCCGGGGAGCTGTTTTTT; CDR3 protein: CASSYSRVGSGELFF
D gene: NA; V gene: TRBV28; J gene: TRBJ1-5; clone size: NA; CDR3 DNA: TGTGCCAGCAGTCAACAGGGTAGGAACAATCAGCCCCAGCATTTT; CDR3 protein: CASSQQGRNNQPQHF
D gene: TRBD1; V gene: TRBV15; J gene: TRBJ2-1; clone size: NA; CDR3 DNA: TGTGCCACCAGCAGAGAAGGTTTGGACAGGAGGCTCTACAATGAGCAGTTCTTC; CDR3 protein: CATSREGLDRRLYNEQFF
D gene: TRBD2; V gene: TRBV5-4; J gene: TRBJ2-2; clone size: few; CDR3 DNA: TGTGCCAGCAGCTTTAGCGGGGGGACCGGGGAGCTGTTTTTT; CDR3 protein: CASSFSGGTGELFF
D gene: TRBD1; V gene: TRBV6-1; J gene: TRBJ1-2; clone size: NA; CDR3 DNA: TGTGCCAGCAGTGACAGGGGGCAGGATGGCTACACCTTC; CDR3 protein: CASSDRGQDGYTF
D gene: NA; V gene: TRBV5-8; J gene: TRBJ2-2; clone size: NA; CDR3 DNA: TGTGCCAGCAGCTCCGGGACCCAGCCATTCAACACCGGGGAGCTGTTTTTT; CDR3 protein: CASSSGTQPFNTGELFF
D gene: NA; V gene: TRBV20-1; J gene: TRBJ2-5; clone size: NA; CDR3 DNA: TGCAGTCATAGGGCTGAGGAGACCCAGTACTTC; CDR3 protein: CSHRAEETQYF
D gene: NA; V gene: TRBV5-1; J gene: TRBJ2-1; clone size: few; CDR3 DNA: TGCGCCAGCAGCTGGACCCAGGGGAGGGGTGAGCAGTTCTTC; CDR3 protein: CASSWTQGRGEQFF
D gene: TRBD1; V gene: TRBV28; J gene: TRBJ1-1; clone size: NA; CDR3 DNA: TGTGCCAGCAGCAGGACAGGGGAAGGCATTCTAGCTTTCTTT; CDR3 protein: CASSRTGEGILAFF
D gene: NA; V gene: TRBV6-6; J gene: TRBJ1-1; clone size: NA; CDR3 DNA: TGTGCCAGCTACCCGGGGGCGCATGGCACTGAAGCTTTCTTT; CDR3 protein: CASYPGAHGTEAFF
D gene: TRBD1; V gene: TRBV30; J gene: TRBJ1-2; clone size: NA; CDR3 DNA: TGTGCCTGGTCAAACCAGGGGGTGGAAGGCTACACCTTC; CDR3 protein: CAWSNQGVEGYTF
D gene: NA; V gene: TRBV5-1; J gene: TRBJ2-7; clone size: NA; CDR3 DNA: TGCGCCAGCAGCTTCCGGGACATAAGCTCCTACGAGCAGTACTTC; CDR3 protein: CASSFRDISSYEQYF
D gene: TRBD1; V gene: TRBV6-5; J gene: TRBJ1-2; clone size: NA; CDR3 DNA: TGTGCCAGCAGGGAGGGACAGGGTAATGGCTACACCTTC; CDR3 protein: CASREGQGNGYTF
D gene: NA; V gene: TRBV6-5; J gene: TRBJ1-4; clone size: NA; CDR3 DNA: TGTGCCAGCAGGTCCCAGGGTGAAAAACTGTTTTTT; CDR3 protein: CASRSQGEKLFF
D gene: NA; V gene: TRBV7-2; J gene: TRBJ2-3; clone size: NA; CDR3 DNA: TGTGCCAGCAGAGGGCGGGGCACAGATACGCAGTATTTT; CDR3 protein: CASRGRGTDTQYF
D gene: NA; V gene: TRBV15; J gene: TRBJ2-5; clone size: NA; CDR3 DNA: TGTGCCACCAGCAGAGGGTATACTACCCAGTACTTC; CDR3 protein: CATSRGYTTQYF
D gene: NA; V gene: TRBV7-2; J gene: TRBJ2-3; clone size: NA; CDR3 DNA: TGTGCCAGCAGCCCGAGGACTGGTCTTAGTGATACGCAGTATTTT; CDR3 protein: CASSPRTGLSDTQYF
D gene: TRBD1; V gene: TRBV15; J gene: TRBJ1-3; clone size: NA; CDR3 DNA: TGTGCCACCAGCAGAGGACAGGGGGCGGATGGAAACACCATATATTTT; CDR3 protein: CATSRGQGADGNTIYF
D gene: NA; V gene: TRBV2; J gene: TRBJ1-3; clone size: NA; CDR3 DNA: TGTGCCAGCAGTGACTCTGGAAACACCATATATTTT; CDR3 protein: CASSDSGNTIYF
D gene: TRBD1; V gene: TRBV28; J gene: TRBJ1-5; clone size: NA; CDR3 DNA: TGTGCCAGCAGTCCGGGACAGGGAGGTCAGCCCCAGCATTTT; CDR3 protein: CASSPGQGGQPQHF
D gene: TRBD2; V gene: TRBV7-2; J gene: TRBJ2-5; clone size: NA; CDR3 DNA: TGTGCCAGCAGCCCTACGGGCACTAGCGGGGGGGCACGAGAGACCCAGTACTTC; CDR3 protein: CASSPTGTSGGARETQYF
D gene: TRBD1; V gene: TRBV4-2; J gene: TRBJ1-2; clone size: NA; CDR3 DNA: TGTGCCAGCAGCCAAGATAGAGGGGGACAGGGGAAAAGGGATGGCTACACCTTC; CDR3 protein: CASSQDRGGQGKRDGYTF
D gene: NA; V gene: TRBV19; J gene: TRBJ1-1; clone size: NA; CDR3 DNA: TGTGCCAGTAGTATAGATCGACTTAACACTGAAGCTTTCTTT; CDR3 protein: CASSIDRLNTEAFF
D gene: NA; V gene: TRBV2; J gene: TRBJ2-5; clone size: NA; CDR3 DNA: TGTGCCAGCAGTGCGGGAGCGGATCTAAAAGAGACCCAGTACTTC; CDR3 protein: CASSAGADLKETQYF
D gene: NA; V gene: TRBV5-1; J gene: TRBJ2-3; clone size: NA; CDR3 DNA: TGCGCCAGCAGCTTGGACAGGGAAGGAGATACGCAGTATTTT; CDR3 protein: CASSLDREGDTQYF
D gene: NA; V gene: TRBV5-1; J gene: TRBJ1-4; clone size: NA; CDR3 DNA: TGCGCCAGCAGCTTGGCTCCTAATGAAAAACTGTTTTTT; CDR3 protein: CASSLAPNEKLFF
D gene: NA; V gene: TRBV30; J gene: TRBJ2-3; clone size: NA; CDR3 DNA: TGTGCCTGGGACCTCCGGGCCGCGTCCCATCGCACAGATACGCAGTATTTT; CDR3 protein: CAWDLRAASHRTDTQYF
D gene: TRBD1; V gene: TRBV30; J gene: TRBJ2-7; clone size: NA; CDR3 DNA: TGTGCCTGGAACCCGACAGGGATCTCCTACGAGCAGTACTTC; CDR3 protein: CAWNPTGISYEQYF
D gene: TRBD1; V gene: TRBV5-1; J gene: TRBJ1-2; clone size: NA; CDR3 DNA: TGCGCCAGCAGTTTGACAGGGGGCCTAAACTATGGCTACACCTTC; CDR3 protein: CASSLTGGLNYGYTF
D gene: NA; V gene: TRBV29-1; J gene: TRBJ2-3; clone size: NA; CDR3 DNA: TGCAGCGACCGTAGGGGGGGAGCAGATACGCAGTATTTT; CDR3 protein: CSDRRGGADTQYF
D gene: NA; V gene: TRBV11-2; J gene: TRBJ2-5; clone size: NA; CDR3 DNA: TGTGCCAGCAGCTTAGCCCTGTGGGGACCTCAAGAGACCCAGTACTTC; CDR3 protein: CASSLALWGPQETQYF
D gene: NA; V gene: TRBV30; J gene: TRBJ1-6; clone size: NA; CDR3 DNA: TGTGCCTGGGCACCGGGACATGATAATTCACCCCTCCACTTT; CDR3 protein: CAWAPGHDNSPLHF
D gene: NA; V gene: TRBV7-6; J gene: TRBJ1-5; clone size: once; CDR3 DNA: TGTGCCAGCAGCTTGTCCGGGGATCAGCCCCAGCATTTT; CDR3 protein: CASSLSGDQPQHF
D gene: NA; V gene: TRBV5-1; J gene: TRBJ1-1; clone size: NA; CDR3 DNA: TGCGCCAGTCGTGATCCGGGACACACTGAAGCTTTCTTT; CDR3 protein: CASRDPGHTEAFF
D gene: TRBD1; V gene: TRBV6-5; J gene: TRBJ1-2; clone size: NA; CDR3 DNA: TGTGCCAGCAGCCCGAGCGGACAGGGCACCCATGGCTACACCTTC; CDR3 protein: CASSPSGQGTHGYTF
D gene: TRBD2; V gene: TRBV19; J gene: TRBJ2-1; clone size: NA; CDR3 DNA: TGTGCCAGTAGACTAGCGGGGGGGGGCAATGAGCAGTTCTTC; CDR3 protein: CASRLAGGGNEQFF